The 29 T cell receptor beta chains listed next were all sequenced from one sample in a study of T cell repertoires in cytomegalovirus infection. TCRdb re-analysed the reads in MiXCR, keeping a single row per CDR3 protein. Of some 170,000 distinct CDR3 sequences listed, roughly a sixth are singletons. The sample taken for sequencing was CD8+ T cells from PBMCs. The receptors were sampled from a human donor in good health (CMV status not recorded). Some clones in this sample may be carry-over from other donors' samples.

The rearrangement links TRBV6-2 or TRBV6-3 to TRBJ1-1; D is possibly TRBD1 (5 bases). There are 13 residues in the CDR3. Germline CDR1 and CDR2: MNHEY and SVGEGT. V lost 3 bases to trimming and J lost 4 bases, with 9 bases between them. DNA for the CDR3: TGTGCCAGCAGTTATGGGGGTATCACTGAAGCTTTCTTT. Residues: CASSYGGITEAFF.

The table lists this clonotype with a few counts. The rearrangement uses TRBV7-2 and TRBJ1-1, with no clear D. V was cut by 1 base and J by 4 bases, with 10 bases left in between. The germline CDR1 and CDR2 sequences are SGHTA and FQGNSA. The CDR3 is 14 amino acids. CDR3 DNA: TGTGCCAGCAGCTTAGTACCGGCTGGCACTGAAGCTTTCTTT. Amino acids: CASSLVPAGTEAFF.

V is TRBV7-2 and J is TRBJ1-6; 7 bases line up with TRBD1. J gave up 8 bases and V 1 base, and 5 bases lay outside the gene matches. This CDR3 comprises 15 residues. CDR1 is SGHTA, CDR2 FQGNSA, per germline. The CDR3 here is CASSLVGTDHSPLHF. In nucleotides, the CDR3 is TGTGCCAGCAGCTTAGTAGGGACAGACCATTCACCCCTCCACTTT. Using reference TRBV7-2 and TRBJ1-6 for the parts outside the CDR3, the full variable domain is GAGVSQSPSNKVTEKGKDVELRCDPISGHTALYWYRQSLGQGLEFLIYFQGNSAPDKSGLPSDRFSAERTGGSVSTLTIQRTQQEDSAVYLCASSLVGTDHSPLHFGNGTRLTVT.

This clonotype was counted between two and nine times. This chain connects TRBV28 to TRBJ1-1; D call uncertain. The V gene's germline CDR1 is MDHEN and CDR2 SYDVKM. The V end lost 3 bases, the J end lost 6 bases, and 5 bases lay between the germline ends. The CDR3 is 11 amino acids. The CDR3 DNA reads TGTGCCAGCAGTTTGGACGCTGAAGCTTTCTTT. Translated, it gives CASSLDAEAFF.

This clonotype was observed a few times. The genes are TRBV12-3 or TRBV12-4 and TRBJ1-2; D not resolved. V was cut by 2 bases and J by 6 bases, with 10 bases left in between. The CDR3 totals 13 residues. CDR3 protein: CASSLIGRDGYTF. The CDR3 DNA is TGTGCCAGCAGTTTAATTGGGCGTGATGGCTACACCTTC.

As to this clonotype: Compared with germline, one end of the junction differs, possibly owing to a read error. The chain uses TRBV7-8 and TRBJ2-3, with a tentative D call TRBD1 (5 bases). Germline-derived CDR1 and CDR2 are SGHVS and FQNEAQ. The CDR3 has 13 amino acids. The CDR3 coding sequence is TGTGCCAGCAGCGCACGACAGACAGATATGCAGTATTTT. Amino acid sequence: CASSARQTDMQYF.

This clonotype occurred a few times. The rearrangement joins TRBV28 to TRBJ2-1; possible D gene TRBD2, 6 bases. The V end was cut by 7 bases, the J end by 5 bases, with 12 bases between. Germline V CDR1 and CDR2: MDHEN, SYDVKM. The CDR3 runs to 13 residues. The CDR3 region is CASTLSGDNEQFF. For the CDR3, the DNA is TGTGCCAGCACCCTATCGGGAGACAATGAGCAGTTCTTC.

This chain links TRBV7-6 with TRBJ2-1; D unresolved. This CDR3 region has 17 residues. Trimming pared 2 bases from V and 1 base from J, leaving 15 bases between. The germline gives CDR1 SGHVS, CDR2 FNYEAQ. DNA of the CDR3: TGTGCCAGCAGCTTATATCGTCCATTGTCGTCCTACAATGAGCAGTTCTTC. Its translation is CASSLYRPLSSYNEQFF.

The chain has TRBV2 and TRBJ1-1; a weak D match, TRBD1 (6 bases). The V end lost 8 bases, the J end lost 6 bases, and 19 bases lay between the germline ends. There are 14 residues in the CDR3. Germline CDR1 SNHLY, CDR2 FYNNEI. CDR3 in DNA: TGTGCCAGCCCGATGAGGGGGATTGACGCTGAAGCTTTCTTT. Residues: CASPMRGIDAEAFF. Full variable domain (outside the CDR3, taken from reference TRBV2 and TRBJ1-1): EPEVTQTPSHQVTQMGQEVILRCVPISNHLYFYWYRQILGQKVEFLVSFYNNEISEKSEIFDDQFSVERPDGSNFTLKIRSTKLEDSAMYFCASPMRGIDAEAFFGQGTRLTVV.

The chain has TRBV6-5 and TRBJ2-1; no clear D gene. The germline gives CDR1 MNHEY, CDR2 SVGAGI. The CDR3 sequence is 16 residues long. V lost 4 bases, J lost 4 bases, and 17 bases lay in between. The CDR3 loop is CASSSLLTVPYNEQFF. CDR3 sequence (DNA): TGTGCCAGCAGTTCATTATTGACGGTTCCGTACAATGAGCAGTTCTTC.

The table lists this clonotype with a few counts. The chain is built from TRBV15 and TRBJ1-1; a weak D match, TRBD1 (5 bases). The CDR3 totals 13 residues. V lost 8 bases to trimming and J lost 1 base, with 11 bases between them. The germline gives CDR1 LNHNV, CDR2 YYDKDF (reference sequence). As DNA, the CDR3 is TGTGCCACCCGGGGACGGCAGAACACTGAAGCTTTCTTT. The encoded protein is CATRGRQNTEAFF.

CDR3 loop: CASGLGGWGYEQYF. For the CDR3, the DNA is TGTGCTAGTGGTTTGGGGGGCTGGGGCTACGAGCAGTACTTC. The chain combines TRBV12-5 with TRBJ2-7; D possibly corresponds to TRBD1 (5 bases). The CDR3 contains 14 residues. Trimming shortened V by 1 base and J by 3 bases, and 10 bases separated the two germline ends. The germline CDR1 and CDR2 sequences are LGHNT and FRNRAP.

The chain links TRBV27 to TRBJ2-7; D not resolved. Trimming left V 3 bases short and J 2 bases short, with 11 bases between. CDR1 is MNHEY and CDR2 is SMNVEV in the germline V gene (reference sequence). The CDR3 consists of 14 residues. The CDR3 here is CASSLGPITYEQYF. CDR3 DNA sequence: TGTGCCAGCAGTTTGGGCCCGATCACCTACGAGCAGTACTTC.

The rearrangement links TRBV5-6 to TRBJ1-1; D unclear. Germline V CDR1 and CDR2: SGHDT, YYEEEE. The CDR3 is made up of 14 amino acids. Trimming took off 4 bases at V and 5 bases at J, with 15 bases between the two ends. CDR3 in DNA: TGTGCCAGCAGCCTTCGGGTCCGGAGGACTGAAGCTTTCTTT. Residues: CASSLRVRRTEAFF.

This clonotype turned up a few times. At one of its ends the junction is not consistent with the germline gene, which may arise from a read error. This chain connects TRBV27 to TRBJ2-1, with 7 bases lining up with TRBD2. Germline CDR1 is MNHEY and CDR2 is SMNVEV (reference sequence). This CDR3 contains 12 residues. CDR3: CASSLRPAGWVF. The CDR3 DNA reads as TGTGCCAGCAGTTTACGCCCAGCGGGGTGGGTCTTC.

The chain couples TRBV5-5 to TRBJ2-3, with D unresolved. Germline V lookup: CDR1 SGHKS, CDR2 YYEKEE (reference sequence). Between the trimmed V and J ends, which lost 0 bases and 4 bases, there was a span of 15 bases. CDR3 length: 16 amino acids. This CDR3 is CASSLEQMGISDTQYF. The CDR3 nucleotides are TGTGCCAGCAGCTTGGAACAGATGGGGATCTCAGATACGCAGTATTTT.

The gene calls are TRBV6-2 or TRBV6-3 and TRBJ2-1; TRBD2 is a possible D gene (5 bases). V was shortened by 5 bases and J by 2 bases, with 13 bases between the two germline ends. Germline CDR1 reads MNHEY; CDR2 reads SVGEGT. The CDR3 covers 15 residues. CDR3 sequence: CASSTRGPTYNEQFF. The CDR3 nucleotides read TGTGCCAGCAGTACCCGGGGTCCGACCTACAATGAGCAGTTCTTC.

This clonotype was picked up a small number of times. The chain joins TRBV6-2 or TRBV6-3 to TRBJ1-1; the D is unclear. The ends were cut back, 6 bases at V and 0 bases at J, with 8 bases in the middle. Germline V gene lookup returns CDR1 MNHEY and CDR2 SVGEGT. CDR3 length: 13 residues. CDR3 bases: TGTGCCAGCAGCCATACGCTGAACACTGAAGCTTTCTTT. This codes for CASSHTLNTEAFF.

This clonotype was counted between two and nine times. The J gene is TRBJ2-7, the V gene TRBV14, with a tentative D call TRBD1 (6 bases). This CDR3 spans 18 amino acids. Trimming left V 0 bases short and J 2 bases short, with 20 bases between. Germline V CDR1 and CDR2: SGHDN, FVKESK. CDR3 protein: CASSQDTGFPLSPYEQYF. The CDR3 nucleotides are TGTGCCAGCAGCCAAGATACAGGGTTTCCCCTTTCGCCCTACGAGCAGTACTTC. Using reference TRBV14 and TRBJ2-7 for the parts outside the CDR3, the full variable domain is EAGVTQFPSHSVIEKGQTVTLRCDPISGHDNLYWYRRVMGKEIKFLLHFVKESKQDESGMPNNRFLAERTGGTYSTLKVQPAELEDSGVYFCASSQDTGFPLSPYEQYFGPGTRLTVT.

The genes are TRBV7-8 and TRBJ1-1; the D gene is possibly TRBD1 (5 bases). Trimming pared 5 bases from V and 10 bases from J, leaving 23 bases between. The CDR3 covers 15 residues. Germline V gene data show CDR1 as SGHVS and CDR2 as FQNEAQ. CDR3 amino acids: CASSPNFGNLGGAFF. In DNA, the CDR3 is TGTGCCAGCAGCCCAAATTTCGGGAATCTCGGGGGAGCTTTCTTT. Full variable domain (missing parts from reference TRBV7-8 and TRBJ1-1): GAGVSQSPRYKVAKRGQDVALRCDPISGHVSLFWYQQALGQGPEFLTYFQNEAQLDKSGLPSDRFFAERPEGSVSTLKIQRTQQEDSAVYLCASSPNFGNLGGAFFGQGTRLTVV.

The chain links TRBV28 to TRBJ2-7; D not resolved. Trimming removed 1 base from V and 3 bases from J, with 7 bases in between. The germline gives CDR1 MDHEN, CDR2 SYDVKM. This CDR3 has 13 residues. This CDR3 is CASSLFLRYEQYF. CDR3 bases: TGTGCCAGCAGTTTATTTTTGCGCTACGAGCAGTACTTC.

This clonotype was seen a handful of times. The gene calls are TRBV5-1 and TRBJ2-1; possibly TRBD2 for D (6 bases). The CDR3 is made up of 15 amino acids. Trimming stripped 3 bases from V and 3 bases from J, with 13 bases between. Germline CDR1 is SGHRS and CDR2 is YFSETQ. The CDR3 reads CASSSTTRIYNEQFF. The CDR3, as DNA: TGCGCCAGCAGCTCTACGACTAGGATCTACAATGAGCAGTTCTTC.

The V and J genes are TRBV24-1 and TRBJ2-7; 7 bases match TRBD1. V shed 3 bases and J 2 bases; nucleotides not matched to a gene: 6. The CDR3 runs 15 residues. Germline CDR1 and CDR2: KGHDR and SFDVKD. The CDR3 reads CATSDNRDSTYEQYF. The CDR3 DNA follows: TGTGCCACCAGTGATAACCGGGACAGCACCTACGAGCAGTACTTC.

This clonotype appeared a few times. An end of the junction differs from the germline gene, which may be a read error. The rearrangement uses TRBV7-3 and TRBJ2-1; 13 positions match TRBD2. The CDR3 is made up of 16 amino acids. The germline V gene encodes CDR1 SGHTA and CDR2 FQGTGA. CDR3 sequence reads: CASSLTTSGGANEQFF. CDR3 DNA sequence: TGTGCCAGCAGCCTAACAACTAGCGGGGGGGCAAATGAGCAGTTCTTC.

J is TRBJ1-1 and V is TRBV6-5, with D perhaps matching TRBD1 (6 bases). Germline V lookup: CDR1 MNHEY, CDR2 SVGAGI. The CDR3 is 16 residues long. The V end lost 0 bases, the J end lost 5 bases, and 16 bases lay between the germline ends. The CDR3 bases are TGTGCCAGCAGTTACTCGATGTTTGGGGGGCGAACTGAAGCTTTCTTT. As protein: CASSYSMFGGRTEAFF.

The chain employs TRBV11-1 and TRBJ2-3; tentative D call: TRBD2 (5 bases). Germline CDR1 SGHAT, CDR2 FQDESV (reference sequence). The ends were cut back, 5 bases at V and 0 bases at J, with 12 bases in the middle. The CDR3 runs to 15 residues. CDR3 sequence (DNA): TGTGCCAGCAGCCGGGGAGTCGCTAGCACAGATACGCAGTATTTT. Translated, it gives CASSRGVASTDTQYF.

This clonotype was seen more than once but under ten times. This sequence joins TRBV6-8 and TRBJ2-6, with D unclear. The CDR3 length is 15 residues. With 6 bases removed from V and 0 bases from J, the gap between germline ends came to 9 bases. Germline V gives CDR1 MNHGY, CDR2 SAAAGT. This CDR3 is CASRPDFSGANVLTF. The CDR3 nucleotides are TGTGCCAGCAGACCGGATTTCTCTGGGGCCAACGTCCTGACTTTC.

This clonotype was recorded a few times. The CDR3 spells CASTHTGELFF. CDR3 sequence (DNA): TGCGCCAGCACCCACACCGGGGAGCTGTTTTTT. This chain joins TRBV5-1 and TRBJ2-2; D not certain. Germline CDR1 is SGHRS and CDR2 is YFSETQ. The CDR3 extends over 11 amino acids. Trimming took 6 bases from V and 3 from J, leaving 3 bases between them.

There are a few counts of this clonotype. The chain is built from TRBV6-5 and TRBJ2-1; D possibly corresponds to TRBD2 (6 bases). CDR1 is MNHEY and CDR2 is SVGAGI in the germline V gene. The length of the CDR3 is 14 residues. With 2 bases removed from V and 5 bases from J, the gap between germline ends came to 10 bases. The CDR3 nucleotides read TGTGCCAGCAGTTACGTCGGGGGACACAATGAGCAGTTCTTC. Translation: CASSYVGGHNEQFF.